This passage covers 22 T cell receptor beta chains from one sample sequenced in a study of untreated major depressive disorder. Study findings and constraints: TRBV05-01 (Vbeta 5.1) usage was higher in CD4+ T cells of depressed patients than controls.

TCRdb's table, derived via immunoSEQ multiplex PCR, lists solely in-frame clones and lacks some. The table lists approximately 13,000 clones, about nine tenths of them singletons. No antigen is known for these receptors. Sequenced material: CD4+ T cells from PBMCs. These receptors were obtained from a man aged 25-40 years with major depressive disorder.

This clone has just one count. The chain links TRBV25-1 to TRBJ2-5; a possible D gene is TRBD1 (6 bases). Per germline, CDR1 MGHDK and CDR2 SYGVNS. V was cut by 3 bases and J by 4 bases, with 15 bases left in between. CDR3 length: 15 residues. The CDR3 spells CASSDQGGGGETQYF. The CDR3 DNA follows: TGTGCCAGCAGTGATCAGGGTGGGGGCGGAGAGACCCAGTACTTC.

In its sample, this clone was seen once. The chain joins TRBV6-1 to TRBJ2-7, with 10 bases fitting TRBD1. This CDR3 contains 15 residues. V dropped 10 bases and J dropped 3; count of bases not matched to a gene: 12. The germline V gene has CDR1 MNHNS and CDR2 SASEGT. CDR3 DNA: TGTGCCACCCGAGCACCGGGACAGGGGAACTACGAGCAGTACTTC. Translated: CATRAPGQGNYEQYF.

The chain joins TRBV6-1 to TRBJ2-7, with D possibly matching TRBD1 (7 bases). The V gene lost 6 bases and the J gene lost 12 bases, with 24 bases spanning the gap. Germline V gives CDR1 MNHNS, CDR2 SASEGT. The CDR3 is made up of 14 amino acids. CDR3 protein: CASSHPRGADRLYF. CDR3 sequence (DNA): TGTGCCAGCAGCCACCCGAGGGGGGCGGACAGGCTGTACTTC.

The rearrangement uses TRBV5-1 and TRBJ2-5; D remains ambiguous. The V gene's germline CDR1 is SGHRS and CDR2 YFSETQ. The ends were cut back, 0 bases at V and 3 bases at J, with 6 bases in the middle. This CDR3 has 13 residues. The CDR3 protein is CASSLGAKETQYF. CDR3 nucleotides: TGCGCCAGCAGCTTGGGCGCTAAAGAGACCCAGTACTTC.

The count of this clone is one. V and J are TRBV28 and TRBJ2-7, with TRBD1 matching over 7 bases. The J segment lost 4 bases and the V segment lost 6 bases, leaving 6 bases of the junction unmatched. Germline-derived CDR1 and CDR2 are MDHEN and SYDVKM. The CDR3 is made up of 13 amino acids. For the CDR3, the DNA is TGTGCCAGCAGCCGGGACAGCCGATACGAGCAGTACTTC. Amino acid sequence: CASSRDSRYEQYF.

The chain has TRBV5-4 and TRBJ1-6, with 9 bases identical to TRBD1. The trim removed 8 bases at V and 7 bases at J, leaving 7 bases unmatched. The CDR3 is 14 amino acids. Germline V CDR1 and CDR2: SGHNT, YYREEE (reference sequence). The CDR3: CASWDRVANSPLHF. The CDR3 region has the DNA TGTGCCAGTTGGGACAGGGTGGCCAATTCACCCCTCCACTTT.

The chain joins TRBV2 to TRBJ2-7; the match to TRBD2 covers 10 bases. CDR1 is SNHLY, CDR2 FYNNEI, per germline. The CDR3 runs 14 residues. J was trimmed by 6 bases and V by 6 bases; bases with no gene match: 8. The CDR3 spells CASRTSGPPTEQYF. The CDR3 nucleotides read TGTGCCAGCAGGACTAGCGGGCCCCCCACCGAGCAGTACTTC.

This clone was seen a few times. The rearrangement uses TRBV6-6 and TRBJ1-5, with 7 bases matching TRBD1. The V and J ends lost 6 bases and 6 bases, in that order; junction bases with no gene match: 14. The CDR3 loop spans 16 amino acids. CDR1 MNHNY and CDR2 SVGAGI come from the germline V gene (reference sequence). The CDR3 spells CASSPSYRGGGQPQHF. CDR3 coding DNA: TGTGCCAGCAGCCCATCATACAGGGGCGGGGGTCAGCCCCAGCATTTT.

The rearrangement joins TRBV9 to TRBJ2-7, with D unclear. From germline, CDR1 is SGDLS and CDR2 YYNGEE. This CDR3 has 14 residues. Between the trimmed V and J ends, which lost 0 bases and 5 bases, there was a span of 12 bases. The CDR3 region is CASSVVPSMDEQYF. In DNA, the CDR3 is TGTGCCAGCAGCGTAGTCCCCAGTATGGACGAGCAGTACTTC. The full variable domain, its missing parts supplied by reference TRBV9 and TRBJ2-7, is DSGVTQTPKHLITATGQRVTLRCSPRSGDLSVYWYQQSLDQGLQFLIQYYNGEERAKGNILERFSAQQFPDLHSELNLSSLELGDSALYFCASSVVPSMDEQYFGPGTRLTVT.

CDR3 bases: TGTGCCAGCAGCGTGGACCCCTCCCTGGGGGGTGAGCAGTTCTTC. Its translation is CASSVDPSLGGEQFF. The rearrangement links TRBV9 to TRBJ2-1; maybe TRBD2 (6 bases). Trimming stripped 2 bases from V and 9 bases from J, with 18 bases between. Germline V CDR1 and CDR2: SGDLS, YYNGEE. The CDR3 runs to 15 residues.

A few counts support this clone. This chain uses TRBV6-1 with TRBJ1-2; 7 bases are shared with TRBD1. Germline lookup yields CDR1 MNHNS and CDR2 SASEGT. The V segment lost 7 bases and the J segment 3 bases; nucleotides outside the gene matches: 5. CDR3 size: 13 residues. The CDR3 coding sequence is TGTGCCAGCATTCTCACAGGGGACTATGGCTACACCTTC. Translation: CASILTGDYGYTF.

The V gene is TRBV19, the J gene TRBJ1-3, with D possibly being TRBD1 (5 bases). Germline CDR1 reads LNHDA; CDR2 reads SQIVND (reference sequence). Deletions cut 4 bases from V and 2 bases from J, with 12 bases between. CDR3 length: 15 amino acids. CDR3 protein: CASSTYQGAGNTIYF. CDR3 DNA sequence: TGTGCCAGTAGTACTTACCAGGGTGCTGGAAACACCATATATTTT.

The J gene is TRBJ1-3, the V gene TRBV6-6, with D unclear. This CDR3 is built from 13 residues. CDR1 and CDR2 from the germline V gene are MNHNY and SVGAGI (reference sequence). Trimming cost V 5 bases and J 4 bases, with 9 bases left between them. CDR3 region: CASSPTAGNTIYF. The CDR3 DNA follows: TGTGCCAGCAGTCCGACGGCGGGAAACACCATATATTTT.

The chain carries TRBV12-5 and TRBJ1-4; possibly TRBD1 for D (6 bases). Germline-derived CDR1 and CDR2 are LGHNT and FRNRAP. V was trimmed by 6 bases and J by 5 bases, leaving 13 bases between them. This CDR3 comprises 14 residues. The CDR3 loop reads CASGARGFNEKLFF. The CDR3, as DNA: TGTGCTAGTGGCGCGAGGGGGTTCAATGAAAAACTGTTTTTT.

V usage is TRBV9 and J usage is TRBJ1-2; 8 nucleotides match TRBD1. Per the germline V gene, CDR1 is SGDLS and CDR2 is YYNGEE. Germline trimming cut 4 bases from V and 8 bases from J; bases unmatched to any gene: 7. This CDR3 is built from 13 residues. CDR3 DNA: TGTGCCAGCAGCCCGACAGGGGCAAGCGGCTACACCTTC. Amino acid sequence: CASSPTGASGYTF. Variable domain in full (rest from reference TRBV9 and TRBJ1-2): DSGVTQTPKHLITATGQRVTLRCSPRSGDLSVYWYQQSLDQGLQFLIQYYNGEERAKGNILERFSAQQFPDLHSELNLSSLELGDSALYFCASSPTGASGYTFGSGTRLTVV.

CDR3 coding DNA: TGTGCCAGCCGACTCGGGGGTGGAATGAGTGAAAAACTGTTTTTT. Its translation is CASRLGGGMSEKLFF. The chain carries TRBV7-2 and TRBJ1-4, with D possibly matching TRBD1 (5 bases). V shed 8 bases and J shed 7 bases, with 20 bases lying between them. Looked up from germline, CDR1 is SGHTA and CDR2 is FQGNSA. This CDR3 contains 15 residues.

This clone appeared a single time. The chain joins TRBV5-6 to TRBJ2-5, with D unclear. Germline CDR1 SGHDT, CDR2 YYEEEE. V was pared by 4 bases and J by 7 bases, with 8 bases between. CDR3 length: 11 amino acids. The CDR3 sequence: CASSRIGTQYF. The CDR3 DNA is TGTGCCAGCAGCCGCATAGGGACCCAGTACTTC. Complete variable domain (other parts from reference TRBV5-6 and TRBJ2-5): DAGVTQSPTHLIKTRGQQVTLRCSPKSGHDTVSWYQQALGQGPQFIFQYYEEEERQRGNFPDRFSGHQFPNYSSELNVNALLLGDSALYLCASSRIGTQYFGPGTRLLVL.

The chain carries TRBV29-1 and TRBJ2-1, with 9 positions matching TRBD1. This CDR3 is 13 amino acids long. V gave up 3 bases and J gave up 5 bases; unmatched junction bases: 2. Germline loops: CDR1 SQVTM, CDR2 ANQGSEA. The CDR3 sequence is CSVDRTGDNEQFF. The CDR3 DNA reads TGCAGCGTTGATAGGACAGGGGACAATGAGCAGTTCTTC.

The CDR3 loop is CASTPDETYGYTF. CDR3 nucleotides: TGTGCCAGCACCCCTGACGAAACGTATGGCTACACCTTC. V and J are TRBV5-4 and TRBJ1-2; D unresolved. Trimming removed 6 bases from V and 5 bases from J, with 14 bases in between. The CDR3 extends over 13 amino acids. The germline gives CDR1 SGHNT, CDR2 YYREEE (reference sequence).

The V call is TRBV5-6, the J call TRBJ2-7, with D maybe TRBD2 (5 bases). The CDR3 contains 14 residues. CDR1 and CDR2 (germline): SGHDT, YYEEEE. Trimming took 3 bases from V and 3 from J, leaving 13 bases between them. CDR3 coding DNA: TGTGCCAGCAGCTCCACGGGGTCCCACTACGAGCAGTACTTC. It is translated as CASSSTGSHYEQYF.

The V gene is TRBV20-1, the J gene TRBJ1-5; no reliable D call. Germline V gene data show CDR1 as DFQATT and CDR2 as SNEGSKA (reference sequence). V shed 7 bases and J shed 7 bases, with 8 bases lying between them. The CDR3 contains 10 residues. In DNA form, the CDR3 reads TGCAGTGTCGGCGGACAGCCCCAGCATTTT. This gives the protein CSVGGQPQHF.

The chain employs TRBV7-9 and TRBJ2-7, with TRBD1 identical over 8 bases. Germline lookup yields CDR1 SEHNR and CDR2 FQNEAQ (reference sequence). J lost 1 base, V lost 5 bases, and 4 bases had no gene match. The CDR3 spans 14 residues. The CDR3 DNA sequence: TGTGCCAGCAGCCGGGGACAGGAATCCTACGAGCAGTACTTC. It codes for CASSRGQESYEQYF. The full variable domain, in which reference TRBV7-9 and TRBJ2-7 provide the parts outside the CDR3, is DTGVSQNPRHKITKRGQNVTFRCDPISEHNRLYWYRQTLGQGPEFLTYFQNEAQLEKSRLLSDRFSAERPKGSFSTLEIQRTEQGDSAMYLCASSRGQESYEQYFGPGTRLTVT.